Listed below are T cell receptor beta chains from one sample, sequenced in a study. Via MiXCR, TCRdb re-called the 5' RACE reads, giving one row per CDR3 protein. The top ten clones hold roughly 3.1% of a sample with 45,000 to 55,000 distinct CDR3 sequences, more than 20% of them seen once. The sample comprised tumor-infiltrating naive CD4+ T cells sorted from the breast tumor. These receptors originate from a female donor with breast cancer. Both conserved end residues are part of each CDR3. A D gene is named only where the DNA matches it firmly. Not every row has a clone size; where given, it reads once, few, many or a size class.

.	TRBJ2-2	TRBV4-2	TRBD2	TGTGCCAGCAGCCACCCGAGCGGGGGCAGCACCGGGGAGCTGTTTTTT	CASSHPSGGSTGELFF
many	TRBJ2-1	TRBV5-1	.	TGCGCCAGCAGCTTGGCGACCCCCTCCTACAATGAGCAGTTCTTC	CASSLATPSYNEQFF
many	TRBJ2-5	TRBV5-1	TRBD2	TGCGCCAGCAGCTCCTTGGGACTAGCGGGAGCAAGGGGAGAGACCCAGTACTTC	CASSSLGLAGARGETQYF
medium-sized	TRBJ2-2	TRBV29-1	.	TGCAGCGTCCGGGCCCTCGCGAACACCGGGGAGCTGTTTTTT	CSVRALANTGELFF
few	TRBJ1-1	TRBV2	.	TGTGCCAGCACAGAGAACACTGAAGCTTTCTTT	CASTENTEAFF
.	TRBJ2-7	TRBV5-1	.	TGCGCCAGCAGCGTTTTTGCAGACTCCTACGAGCAGTACTTC	CASSVFADSYEQYF
few	TRBJ2-7	TRBV7-2	.	TGTGCCAGCAGGTCCACAGGGTTGGGCGAGCAGTACTTC	CASRSTGLGEQYF
.	TRBJ2-3	TRBV24-1	.	TGTGCCACCAACCGACCGGGACTTGAGACGCAGTATTTT	CATNRPGLETQYF
few	TRBJ2-4	TRBV15	TRBD2	TGTGCCACCAGCAGGTCTAGCGGGAGGGGCTTTCTAGCCAAAAACATTCAGTACTTC	CATSRSSGRGFLAKNIQYF
many	TRBJ2-1	TRBV6-5	TRBD2	TGTGCCAGCACCAAGGGACTAGCGTCCCATGAGCAGTTCTTC	CASTKGLASHEQFF
few	TRBJ1-2	TRBV28	.	TGTGCCAGCAGTCCGCGATCTCACTATGGCTACACCTTC	CASSPRSHYGYTF
.	TRBJ2-5	TRBV20-1	TRBD1	TGCAGTGCTAGAGACCTAAACAGGGGGGAGGAGACCCAGTACTTC	CSARDLNRGEETQYF
.	TRBJ2-7	TRBV7-9	TRBD1	TGTGCCAGCAGCTTGACCCGGGACAGGGTTAGCGAGCAGTACTTC	CASSLTRDRVSEQYF